The 27 T cell receptor beta chains listed next were all sequenced from one sample in a study of vaccination effects on CD4 cells after COVID-19. The protocol was immunoSEQ multiplex PCR, while the TCRdb copy is restricted to in-frame clones and leaves out a portion. This table holds 30,000 to 35,000 clones, 74% found once. These receptors are not linked to any known antigen. Upon completion of about ten days in culture, CD4+ T cells were isolated. Two-dose BNT162b2 or mRNA-1273 vaccination was given to participants. The sequencing used CD4+ T cells from PBMCs cultured without peptide, collected after COVID-19 vaccination. The receptor set was obtained from a human donor who received a COVID-19 vaccine.

The CDR3 nucleotides read TGCAGTGCTAGTCGGCTACCCTATGGCTACACCTTC. Protein sequence: CSASRLPYGYTF. The chain combines TRBV20-1 with TRBJ1-2; D is undetermined. The CDR3 is 12 amino acids. Trimming removed 3 bases at V and 4 bases at J, with 9 bases between. Germline CDR1 and CDR2: DFQATT and SNEGSKA (reference sequence).

The gene calls are TRBV3-1 (or the pseudogene TRBV3-2) and TRBJ2-2; 9 bases fit TRBD2. Germline values: CDR1 LGHDT, CDR2 YNNKEL (reference sequence). This CDR3 region has 20 residues. V lost 0 bases to trimming and J lost 2 bases; unmatched junction nucleotides: 13. CDR3 nucleotide sequence: TGTGCCAGCAGCCAAGAGAAAGATGGCGGGGGGGCCGGAAACACCGGGGAGCTGTTTTTT. Translating gives CASSQEKDGGGAGNTGELFF.

The chain combines TRBV18 with TRBJ1-2; 12 bases match TRBD1. Looked up from germline, CDR1 is KGHSH and CDR2 is LQKENI. V shed 3 bases and J 2 bases; nucleotides not matched to a gene: 10. The CDR3 is made up of 18 amino acids. The CDR3 spells CASSPLGTGGAGNYGYTF. CDR3 DNA sequence: TGTGCCAGCTCACCGCTCGGGACAGGGGGCGCGGGAAACTATGGCTACACCTTC.

This chain joins TRBV7-9 and TRBJ1-1; 9 nucleotides match TRBD1. The length of the CDR3 is 14 residues. Trimming removed 4 bases from V and 4 bases from J; junction bases left unmatched: 4. Germline V gene sequence: CDR1 SEHNR, CDR2 FQNEAQ (reference sequence). As DNA, the CDR3 is TGTGCCAGCAGCTGGGGACAGGGCGGCACTGAAGCTTTCTTT. This codes for CASSWGQGGTEAFF.

In DNA form, the CDR3 reads TGTGCCAGCAGCCAACGACCGGGACTCATCACAGATACGCAGTATTTT. Residues: CASSQRPGLITDTQYF. V and J are TRBV4-2 and TRBJ2-3; D might be TRBD2 (6 bases). The CDR3 sequence is 16 residues long. CDR1 and CDR2 (germline): LGHNA, YNFKEQ. Deletions cut 2 bases from V and 2 bases from J, with 14 bases between.

V and J are TRBV28 and TRBJ1-1, with D uncertain. V dropped 2 bases and J dropped 1 base, with 5 bases sitting between them. Germline CDR1 reads MDHEN; CDR2 reads SYDVKM. This CDR3 is built from 13 residues. CDR3 in amino acids: CASSLTANTEAFF. CDR3 sequence (DNA): TGTGCCAGCAGTTTAACGGCGAACACTGAAGCTTTCTTT. Combining the CDR3 with reference TRBV28 and TRBJ1-1 gives the whole variable domain DVKVTQSSRYLVKRTGEKVFLECVQDMDHENMFWYRQDPGLGLRLIYFSYDVKMKEKGDIPEGYSVSREKKERFSLILESASTNQTSMYLCASSLTANTEAFFGQGTRLTVV.

This chain connects TRBV7-8 to TRBJ1-6; D uncertain. The V gene lost 5 bases and the J gene lost 6 bases, with 8 bases spanning the gap. CDR1 SGHVS and CDR2 FQNEAQ come from the germline V gene. The length of the CDR3 is 13 residues. CDR3 sequence: CASSPDPNSPLHF. CDR3 nucleotides: TGTGCCAGCAGCCCCGACCCTAATTCACCCCTCCACTTT.

The gene calls are TRBV6-5 and TRBJ1-3; D unresolved. CDR1 and CDR2 (germline): MNHEY, SVGAGI. Trimming removed 0 bases at V and 0 bases at J, with 9 bases between. This CDR3 spans 16 amino acids. CDR3 region: CASSYSGRFSGNTIYF. The CDR3 DNA follows: TGTGCCAGCAGTTACTCAGGGCGGTTCTCTGGAAACACCATATATTTT.

The chain couples TRBV30 to TRBJ2-7; TRBD1 aligns across 8 bases. V gave up 0 bases and J gave up 13 bases; unmatched junction bases: 8. The germline CDR1 and CDR2 sequences are GTSNPN and SVGIG (reference sequence). The CDR3 has 12 residues. CDR3: CAWSVQRTGKYF. The CDR3 bases are TGTGCCTGGAGTGTACAGCGGACAGGGAAATACTTC.

The chain joins TRBV24-1 to TRBJ1-2; no clear D. V dropped 5 bases and J dropped 3 bases, with 6 bases sitting between them. CDR3 length: 12 amino acids. Germline CDR1 and CDR2: KGHDR and SFDVKD. The CDR3 here is CATSAGDYGYTF. The DNA for the CDR3 is TGTGCCACCAGTGCCGGGGACTATGGCTACACCTTC.

This clone was recorded only once. The chain combines TRBV9 with TRBJ1-4, with D possibly TRBD1 on 6 matching bases. This CDR3 is built from 17 residues. Germline CDR1 and CDR2: SGDLS and YYNGEE. Trimming pared 0 bases from V and 7 bases from J, leaving 19 bases between. The CDR3 reads CASSVDSGGVSREKLFF. The CDR3 DNA reads as TGTGCCAGCAGCGTAGATTCGGGGGGCGTATCGCGTGAAAAACTGTTTTTT.

V and J are TRBV2 and TRBJ2-1, with D uncertain. The CDR3 has 15 amino acids. The V and J ends lost 9 bases and 0 bases respectively, with 15 bases between them. Germline assignment: CDR1 SNHLY and CDR2 FYNNEI. The CDR3 here is CASLPEGPSYNEQFF. Here the CDR3 DNA reads TGTGCCAGTCTCCCCGAAGGACCCTCCTACAATGAGCAGTTCTTC.

The chain combines TRBV6-5 with TRBJ2-1, with D possibly matching TRBD2 (5 bases). The CDR3 totals 14 residues. The germline V and J ends were trimmed by 2 bases and 7 bases, with 12 bases remaining between them. Germline CDR1 reads MNHEY; CDR2 reads SVGAGI. The CDR3 loop reads CASSYVRGNNEQFF. CDR3 coding DNA: TGTGCCAGCAGTTACGTTCGGGGAAATAATGAGCAGTTCTTC.

The CDR3 DNA reads as TGTGCCAGCAGTGAAGGGACAGCTTTCTATGGCTACACCTTC. Amino acids: CASSEGTAFYGYTF. V and J are TRBV6-1 and TRBJ1-2, with D tentatively TRBD1 (6 bases). The CDR3 length is 14 residues. Germline assignment: CDR1 MNHNS and CDR2 SASEGT. V gave up 1 base and J gave up 4 bases, with 10 bases separating them.

Remarks on this clone: The junction and the germline gene differ at one end; a read error may be behind it. The V call is TRBV27, the J call TRBJ2-1, with 10 bases lining up with TRBD2. Per germline, CDR1 MNHEY and CDR2 SMNVEV (reference sequence). The CDR3 covers 13 residues. This CDR3 reads CASRTRAGGPWVF. The CDR3 DNA is TGTGCCAGCAGGACGCGAGCGGGGGGGCCTTGGGTCTTC.

The chain combines TRBV10-3 with TRBJ1-1, with 7 bases identical to TRBD1. CDR1 and CDR2 from the germline V gene are ENHRY and SYGVKD. The CDR3 spans 14 residues. V trimming: 6 bases; J trimming: 3 bases; junction bases outside the gene matches: 7. This CDR3 reads CAIRPPDRDTEAFF. The CDR3 DNA reads as TGTGCCATCAGACCACCTGACAGGGACACTGAAGCTTTCTTT.

V usage is TRBV5-6 and J usage is TRBJ1-3; no firm D call. The V gene's germline CDR1 is SGHDT and CDR2 YYEEEE. The CDR3 totals 14 residues. Trimming pared 6 bases from V and 0 bases from J, leaving 10 bases between. CDR3 in amino acids: CASTHSSSGNTIYF. The CDR3 DNA reads as TGTGCCAGCACCCACTCGAGCTCTGGAAACACCATATATTTT.

This chain links TRBV5-1 with TRBJ2-1; TRBD2 might be the D (6 bases). Germline V lookup: CDR1 SGHRS, CDR2 YFSETQ. V was clipped by 2 bases and J by 4 bases, with 10 bases between them. CDR3 length: 14 amino acids. CDR3 DNA sequence: TGCGCCAGCAGCTTAGTGGCGGGATACAATGAGCAGTTCTTC. This sequence encodes CASSLVAGYNEQFF.

This clone was detected once. The chain joins TRBV14 to TRBJ1-2, with D possibly matching TRBD1 (5 bases). Germline loops: CDR1 SGHDN, CDR2 FVKESK. V lost 1 base to trimming and J lost 8 bases, with 17 bases between them. The CDR3 is made up of 15 amino acids. The DNA of the CDR3 is TGTGCCAGCAGCCAAGCTTACACAGGCTCGGGGGGCTACACCTTC. Its translation: CASSQAYTGSGGYTF. Together with reference TRBV14 and TRBJ1-2, the CDR3 gives the full variable domain: EAGVTQFPSHSVIEKGQTVTLRCDPISGHDNLYWYRRVMGKEIKFLLHFVKESKQDESGMPNNRFLAERTGGTYSTLKVQPAELEDSGVYFCASSQAYTGSGGYTFGSGTRLTVV.

This clone was detected only a few times. The rearrangement joins TRBV30 to TRBJ1-5; a weak D match, TRBD1 (5 bases). Trimming left V 0 bases short and J 7 bases short, with 10 bases between. This CDR3 has 13 amino acids. The germline V gene encodes CDR1 GTSNPN and CDR2 SVGIG (reference sequence). The CDR3 DNA sequence: TGTGCCTGGAGTGTCGATAGGGACCAGCCCCAGCATTTT. Translation gives CAWSVDRDQPQHF.

The genes are TRBV27 and TRBJ1-5, with D maybe TRBD1 (6 bases). Trimming removed 2 bases at V and 4 bases at J, with 9 bases between. This CDR3 is 14 amino acids long. Germline lookup yields CDR1 MNHEY and CDR2 SMNVEV (reference sequence). Here the CDR3 DNA reads TGTGCCAGCAGTTTAGAAAGGGGGAATCAGCCCCAGCATTTT. This gives the protein CASSLERGNQPQHF.

The J gene is TRBJ2-6, the V gene TRBV28, with TRBD1 matching over 10 bases. This CDR3 contains 18 residues. The germline V gene encodes CDR1 MDHEN and CDR2 SYDVKM. The trim removed 5 bases at V and 0 bases at J, leaving 7 bases unmatched. The CDR3 region is CASSPSGQGSSGANVLTF. DNA for the CDR3: TGTGCCAGCAGTCCCTCGGGACAGGGGTCCTCTGGGGCCAACGTCCTGACTTTC.

The chain employs TRBV30 and TRBJ1-2; the D is unclear. Trimming removed 0 bases at V and 4 bases at J, with 9 bases between. Germline assignment: CDR1 GTSNPN and CDR2 SVGIG (reference sequence). The CDR3 spans 13 residues. CDR3 bases: TGTGCCTGGAGTGTAAGGTCTGCCTATGGCTACACCTTC. Translating gives CAWSVRSAYGYTF. Based on the CDR3 plus reference TRBV30 and TRBJ1-2, the full variable domain is SQTIHQWPATLVQPVGSPLSLECTVEGTSNPNLYWYRQAAGRGLQLLFYSVGIGQISSEVPQNLSASRPQDRQFILSSKKLLLSDSGFYLCAWSVRSAYGYTFGSGTRLTVV.

This chain connects TRBV7-6 to TRBJ1-6; 7 bases are shared with TRBD1. Unmatched junction bases numbered 6, after V lost 5 bases and J lost 5 bases. Germline CDR1 is SGHVS and CDR2 is FNYEAQ. The CDR3 is 15 residues long. The CDR3 reads CASSRAGTDNSPLHF. The CDR3 DNA reads as TGTGCCAGCAGCCGGGCCGGGACAGATAATTCACCCCTCCACTTT.

This sequence joins TRBV28 and TRBJ1-1; 10 bases agree with TRBD1. Germline loops: CDR1 MDHEN, CDR2 SYDVKM. The CDR3 has 15 amino acids. V trimming: 2 bases; J trimming: 4 bases; junction bases outside the gene matches: 4. CDR3 in amino acids: CASSLGDRGATEAFF. The CDR3 region has the DNA TGTGCCAGCAGTTTAGGGGACAGGGGAGCCACTGAAGCTTTCTTT. Looking up the rest from reference TRBV28 and TRBJ1-1 gives the full variable domain: DVKVTQSSRYLVKRTGEKVFLECVQDMDHENMFWYRQDPGLGLRLIYFSYDVKMKEKGDIPEGYSVSREKKERFSLILESASTNQTSMYLCASSLGDRGATEAFFGQGTRLTVV.

This sequence joins TRBV25-1 and TRBJ1-1; D might be TRBD1 (6 bases). Germline CDR1 MGHDK, CDR2 SYGVNS. V lost 1 base and J 7 bases, leaving 16 bases between the germline ends. The CDR3 runs 15 residues. The CDR3 protein is CASSEFGGQQGEAFF. The CDR3 DNA reads as TGTGCCAGCAGTGAATTCGGGGGGCAGCAAGGTGAAGCTTTCTTT.

The chain combines TRBV3-1 (or the pseudogene TRBV3-2) with TRBJ2-5; a weak D match, TRBD1 (5 bases). V lost 0 bases and J lost 5, with 16 bases in between. Germline CDR1 and CDR2: LGHDT and YNNKEL (reference sequence). The CDR3 spans 16 residues. The CDR3 coding sequence is TGTGCCAGCAGCCAAGATCTCACAGGAATTGGGGAGACCCAGTACTTC. This gives the protein CASSQDLTGIGETQYF.